The 30 T cell receptor beta chains presented below share a single source sample, sequenced in a study of identical twins. TCRdb independently ran MiXCR on the 5' RACE reads; one entry per CDR3 protein. The table lists around 650,000 distinct CDR3 sequences, under 8.5% of them singletons. The same specimen was also included in a second study, on yellow fever vaccine responses in identical twins.

Source material: PBMCs. All receptors come from a woman under 30 in good health.

This clonotype was seen ten or more times. This chain connects TRBV11-2 to TRBJ2-6; the D gene is possibly TRBD1 (5 bases). Between the trimmed V and J ends, which lost 3 bases and 0 bases, there was a span of 6 bases. The CDR3 has 15 residues. CDR1 and CDR2 from the germline V gene are SGHAT and FQNNGV. In nucleotides, the CDR3 is TGTGCCAGCAGCTTGACAGACTCTGGGGCCAACGTCCTGACTTTC. Translated, it gives CASSLTDSGANVLTF.

This clonotype was observed a few times. The rearrangement joins TRBV10-1 to TRBJ2-5; perhaps D is TRBD1 or TRBD2 (6 bases each). Trimming removed 1 base from V and 1 base from J, with 10 bases in between. Looked up from germline, CDR1 is WNHNN and CDR2 is SYGVQD (reference sequence). The CDR3 is made up of 15 amino acids. CDR3 residues: CASSEWGASQETQYF. The DNA of the CDR3 is TGCGCCAGCAGTGAGTGGGGGGCGAGCCAAGAGACCCAGTACTTC.

This clonotype turned up a few times. The V gene is TRBV10-3, the J gene TRBJ2-1, with TRBD2 matching over 8 bases. Germline V gene lookup returns CDR1 ENHRY and CDR2 SYGVKD. With V trimmed by 4 bases and J by 6 bases, 8 bases remained unmatched. CDR3 length: 15 amino acids. CDR3 DNA sequence: TGTGCCATCAGTGGTTTCGCGGGGGGACCCAATGAGCAGTTCTTC. It is translated as CAISGFAGGPNEQFF.

The chain links TRBV4-1 to TRBJ2-5; 7 positions agree with TRBD1. The CDR3 is 17 residues long. Germline V lookup: CDR1 MGHRA, CDR2 YSYEKL. The V gene end was trimmed by 3 bases and the J gene end by 2 bases; junction bases not matched to a gene: 12. Here the CDR3 reads CASSQPIRGTEQETQYF. DNA for the CDR3: TGCGCCAGCAGCCAGCCGATCCGAGGGACAGAACAAGAGACCCAGTACTTC.

Only a few counts were recorded for this clonotype. CDR3 nucleotide sequence: TGTGCCAGCAGCTTAATGGCGGGACTACGCACAGATACGCAGTATTTT. It encodes CASSLMAGLRTDTQYF. The rearrangement joins TRBV7-2 to TRBJ2-3; 7 bases agree with TRBD2. The CDR3 is 16 residues long. The ends lost 2 bases at V and 1 base at J; junction bases unmatched: 6. Germline-derived CDR1 and CDR2 are SGHTA and FQGNSA.

The CDR3 loop reads CSATDRLGAGYNEQFF. CDR3 in DNA: TGCAGTGCTACAGACCGGTTGGGGGCGGGGTACAATGAGCAGTTCTTC. V gene TRBV20-1 combines with J gene TRBJ2-1; D possibly matches TRBD1 or TRBD2 (6 bases each). The CDR3 runs to 16 residues. Germline V gene lookup returns CDR1 DFQATT and CDR2 SNEGSKA (reference sequence). V lost 4 bases to trimming and J lost 4 bases, with 20 bases between them.

In its sample, this clonotype was seen many times. The chain couples TRBV2 to TRBJ2-6; 7 positions agree with TRBD1. Germline loops: CDR1 SNHLY, CDR2 FYNNEI. This CDR3 has 14 amino acids. The V gene end was trimmed by 6 bases and the J gene end by 3 bases; junction bases not matched to a gene: 2. As DNA, the CDR3 is TGTGCCAGCAGCGACAGGGTTGGGGCCAACGTCCTGACTTTC. Encoded protein: CASSDRVGANVLTF.

The sample holds many counts of this clonotype. The chain links TRBV9 to TRBJ2-1, with 9 bases identical to TRBD2. V gave up 4 bases and J gave up 7 bases; unmatched junction bases: 12. Germline assignment: CDR1 SGDLS and CDR2 YYNGEE. The CDR3 extends over 16 amino acids. The CDR3 loop reads CASSPSAGGMTNEQFF. The CDR3 DNA sequence: TGTGCCAGCAGCCCTTCGGCGGGAGGGATGACGAATGAGCAGTTCTTC.

In this sample, this clonotype turned up a few times. V usage is TRBV7-8 and J usage is TRBJ2-7; the match to TRBD1 covers 9 bases. This CDR3 contains 16 residues. Germline V gives CDR1 SGHVS, CDR2 FQNEAQ. With 0 bases clipped from V and 5 bases from J, the junction kept 8 bases outside the gene matches. Written as DNA, the CDR3 is TGTGCCAGCAGCTTAGCGGTGGGGACAGGGACCCACGAGCAGTACGTC. Protein: CASSLAVGTGTHEQYV.

This clonotype was seen only a few times. The V and J genes are TRBV29-1 and TRBJ2-5; no clear D gene. Germline values: CDR1 SQVTM, CDR2 ANQGSEA. CDR3 length: 11 residues. The V end was cut by 0 bases, the J end by 5 bases, with 4 bases between. The CDR3 is CSVEDGETQYF. The CDR3 region has the DNA TGCAGCGTTGAAGATGGGGAGACCCAGTACTTC.

This clonotype was seen only a few times. The genes are TRBV10-3 and TRBJ2-7; tentatively, D is TRBD1 (6 bases). V lost 4 bases and J lost 3, with 13 bases in between. The CDR3 is 14 amino acids. The germline CDR1 and CDR2 sequences are ENHRY and SYGVKD. CDR3 DNA sequence: TGTGCCATCAGTGGGTGGACAGACAGCTACGAGCAGTACTTC. It codes for CAISGWTDSYEQYF.

This clonotype was recorded a few times. The chain uses TRBV28 and TRBJ2-1; D uncertain. CDR1 is MDHEN, CDR2 SYDVKM, per germline. The CDR3 is 11 amino acids. V was clipped by 7 bases and J by 11 bases, with 12 bases between them. The CDR3 is CASTTAHKQFF. CDR3 in DNA: TGTGCCAGCACCACGGCGCACAAGCAGTTCTTC.

The CDR3 DNA reads as TGTGCCAGCAGTTTTTCTCGACAGGGGCATGGCTACACCTTC. Protein sequence: CASSFSRQGHGYTF. J is TRBJ1-2 and V is TRBV12-3 or TRBV12-4; 8 nucleotides align to TRBD1. The CDR3 has 14 amino acids. J lost 6 bases, V lost 3 bases, and 6 bases had no gene match.

This clonotype was recorded at least ten times. The chain combines TRBV20-1 with TRBJ2-3, with D perhaps TRBD1 (6 bases). The ends were cut back, 0 bases at V and 4 bases at J, with 8 bases in the middle. The CDR3 is made up of 13 amino acids. Germline V gene lookup returns CDR1 DFQATT and CDR2 SNEGSKA (reference sequence). The CDR3 DNA follows: TGCAGTGCTAGAGATGAGGGGGCAGATACGCAGTATTTT. It encodes CSARDEGADTQYF.

This clonotype has at least ten counts. J is TRBJ1-1 and V is TRBV6-1; D remains ambiguous. Deletions cut 9 bases from V and 0 bases from J, with 14 bases between. The CDR3 loop spans 14 amino acids. Germline V lookup: CDR1 MNHNS, CDR2 SASEGT. CDR3 DNA: TGTGCCAGTGGCGCCGTCTCCATGAACACTGAAGCTTTCTTT. It translates to CASGAVSMNTEAFF.

This clonotype was recorded a few times. The chain uses TRBV18 and TRBJ1-6; 9 bases are shared with TRBD1. V was clipped by 6 bases and J by 10 bases; unmatched bases: 4. Germline V gene sequence: CDR1 KGHSH, CDR2 LQKENI. The CDR3 extends over 13 amino acids. CDR3 bases: TGTGCCAGCTCCGTAGACAGGGGGTCACCCCTCCACTTT. Its protein is CASSVDRGSPLHF.

V usage is TRBV5-1 and J usage is TRBJ2-1; either TRBD1 or TRBD2 may supply D (5 bases each). This CDR3 contains 15 residues. The germline V and J ends were trimmed by 4 bases and 6 bases, with 17 bases remaining between them. Germline CDR1 reads SGHRS; CDR2 reads YFSETQ. The CDR3 loop is CASSPGARTSNEQFF. Written as DNA, the CDR3 is TGCGCCAGCAGCCCCGGGGCTAGGACAAGCAATGAGCAGTTCTTC. The full variable domain, with the rest looked up from reference TRBV5-1 and TRBJ2-1, is KAGVTQTPRYLIKTRGQQVTLSCSPISGHRSVSWYQQTPGQGLQFLFEYFSETQRNKGNFPGRFSGRQFSNSRSEMNVSTLELGDSALYLCASSPGARTSNEQFFGPGTRLTVL.

This clonotype was detected a few times. The chain joins TRBV6-4 to TRBJ2-1; 10 bases match TRBD2. Germline CDR1 and CDR2: MRHNA and SNTAGT. Trimming removed 0 bases from V and 8 bases from J; junction bases left unmatched: 4. CDR3 size: 15 residues. The CDR3 protein is CASSDSAGGVDEQFF. DNA of the CDR3: TGTGCCAGCAGTGACTCAGCGGGAGGGGTCGATGAGCAGTTCTTC.

This clonotype was counted ten times or more. The chain carries TRBV13 and TRBJ1-1; the D gene is possibly TRBD1 (6 bases). Germline V lookup: CDR1 PRHDT, CDR2 FYEKMQ (reference sequence). V was cut by 1 base and J by 10 bases, with 7 bases left in between. This CDR3 spans 11 amino acids. The CDR3 here is CASSLAGAAFF. The CDR3 nucleotides are TGTGCCAGCAGCTTAGCAGGGGCAGCTTTCTTT. The whole variable domain, filled in from reference TRBV13 and TRBJ1-1, reads AAGVIQSPRHLIKEKRETATLKCYPIPRHDTVYWYQQGPGQDPQFLISFYEKMQSDKGSIPDRFSAQQFSDYHSELNMSSLELGDSALYFCASSLAGAAFFGQGTRLTVV.

This clonotype came up many times. The chain uses TRBV5-1 and TRBJ2-2; D unclear. V lost 3 bases, J lost 10 bases, and 16 bases lay in between. Germline assignment: CDR1 SGHRS and CDR2 YFSETQ. The CDR3 has 14 amino acids. CDR3 bases: TGCGCCAGCAGCTCCTCAAGTGGGATTGCGGAGCTGTTTTTT. It is translated as CASSSSSGIAELFF.

CDR3 loop: CSASKTSGGAGEQFF. For the CDR3, the DNA is TGCAGTGCTAGTAAGACTAGCGGGGGGGCGGGTGAGCAGTTCTTC. The chain is built from TRBV20-1 and TRBJ2-1; TRBD2 agrees at 14 bases. This CDR3 is built from 15 residues. The junction had 7 bases not matched to a gene; V was cut back by 3 bases and J by 9 bases. Germline CDR1 is DFQATT and CDR2 is SNEGSKA (reference sequence).

This clonotype was seen a few times. This chain joins TRBV29-1 and TRBJ2-3; D may be TRBD1 (6 bases). There are 14 residues in the CDR3. Germline CDR1 SQVTM, CDR2 ANQGSEA. V shed 0 bases and J shed 3 bases, with 10 bases lying between them. The CDR3, as DNA: TGCAGCGTTGAAGATCAGACAGGTACAGATACGCAGTATTTT. It encodes CSVEDQTGTDTQYF.

The genes are TRBV12-3 or TRBV12-4 and TRBJ1-2, with D possibly being TRBD1 (5 bases). The germline V and J ends were trimmed by 2 bases and 5 bases, with 15 bases remaining between them. This CDR3 has 15 amino acids. The CDR3 DNA reads as TGTGCCAGCAGTTTACAGGGAGGCTTTGGGTATGGCTACACCTTC. Its translation: CASSLQGGFGYGYTF.

The chain employs TRBV27 and TRBJ1-1; TRBD1 is a possible D gene (5 bases). The CDR3 covers 12 residues. Germline V lookup: CDR1 MNHEY, CDR2 SMNVEV (reference sequence). The V end lost 6 bases, the J end lost 11 bases, and 16 bases lay between the germline ends. The CDR3 here is CASRGVGGYAFF. The CDR3 DNA reads TGTGCCAGCAGGGGAGTTGGGGGTTACGCTTTCTTT.

The V gene is TRBV20-1, the J gene TRBJ1-2, with 7 positions matching TRBD1. CDR1 is DFQATT, CDR2 SNEGSKA, per germline (reference sequence). Unmatched junction bases numbered 12, after V lost 3 bases and J lost 5 bases. The CDR3 has 15 residues. The DNA of the CDR3 is TGCAGTGCTAGGGGGACAGTGATGATTCGGTATGGCTACACCTTC. Protein: CSARGTVMIRYGYTF.

This chain joins TRBV7-9 and TRBJ2-1, with 13 bases aligning to TRBD2. Germline V CDR1 and CDR2: SEHNR, FQNEAQ (reference sequence). The CDR3 runs to 15 residues. Trimming cost V 7 bases and J 4 bases; bases outside gene matches: 4. This CDR3 is CASTTLAGGYNEQFF. The CDR3 DNA follows: TGTGCCAGCACAACACTAGCGGGAGGGTACAATGAGCAGTTCTTC.

The V and J genes are TRBV9 and TRBJ2-2; D is uncertain. CDR3 length: 14 residues. Germline assignment: CDR1 SGDLS and CDR2 YYNGEE. Trimming pared 0 bases from V and 2 bases from J, leaving 5 bases between. The CDR3 reads CASSVDDNTGELFF. CDR3 nucleotide sequence: TGTGCCAGCAGCGTAGATGACAACACCGGGGAGCTGTTTTTT.

This clonotype was found a few times. The chain has TRBV7-8 and TRBJ2-7; 7 bases match TRBD1. The CDR3 loop spans 14 amino acids. Germline CDR1 is SGHVS and CDR2 is FQNEAQ. Trimming cost V 5 bases and J 0 bases; bases outside gene matches: 4. The CDR3 DNA reads as TGTGCCAGCAGCGAGGGGGCATCCTCCTACGAGCAGTACTTC. It translates to CASSEGASSYEQYF.

In its sample, this clonotype was seen many times. The rearrangement joins TRBV12-3 or TRBV12-4 to TRBJ1-2, with a possible D match to TRBD1 (5 bases). This CDR3 region has 14 residues. V was pared by 6 bases and J by 8 bases, with 19 bases between. The CDR3: CASRTGTVSGGYTF. The CDR3 region has the DNA TGTGCCAGCAGAACCGGGACCGTCTCCGGCGGCTACACCTTC.

This clonotype was detected only a few times. This sequence joins TRBV20-1 and TRBJ2-5, with 9 nucleotides matching TRBD2. Germline V lookup: CDR1 DFQATT, CDR2 SNEGSKA (reference sequence). The CDR3 extends over 15 amino acids. V shed 0 bases, J shed 2 bases, and the junction held 4 bases outside the gene matches. The CDR3 sequence: CSARDATSGQETQYF. Here the CDR3 DNA reads TGCAGTGCTAGAGATGCGACTAGCGGACAAGAGACCCAGTACTTC.